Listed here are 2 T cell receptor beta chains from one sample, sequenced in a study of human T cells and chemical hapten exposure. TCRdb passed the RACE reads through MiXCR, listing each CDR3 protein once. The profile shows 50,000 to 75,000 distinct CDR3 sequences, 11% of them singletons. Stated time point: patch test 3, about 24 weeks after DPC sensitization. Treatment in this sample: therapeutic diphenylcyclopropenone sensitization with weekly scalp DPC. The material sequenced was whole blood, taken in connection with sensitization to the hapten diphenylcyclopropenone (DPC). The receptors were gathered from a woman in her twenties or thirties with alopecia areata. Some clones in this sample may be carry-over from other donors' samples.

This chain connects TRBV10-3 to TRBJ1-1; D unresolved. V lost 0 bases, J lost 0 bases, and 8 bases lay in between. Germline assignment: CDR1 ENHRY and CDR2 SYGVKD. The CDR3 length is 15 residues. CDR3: CAISESSNMNTEAFF. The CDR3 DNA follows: TGTGCCATCAGTGAGTCCAGTAACATGAACACTGAAGCTTTCTTT.

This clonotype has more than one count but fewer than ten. CDR3 in amino acids: CASSLFSGSPLHF. CDR3 bases: TGTGCCAGCAGTTTATTTAGCGGTTCACCCCTCCACTTT. The rearrangement links TRBV28 to TRBJ1-6; no clear D. The germline V gene has CDR1 MDHEN and CDR2 SYDVKM. The CDR3 loop spans 13 amino acids. Trimming took 1 base from V and 9 from J, leaving 7 bases between them.